Given below is one TCR beta chain in context. V dropped 7 bases and J dropped 4 bases, with 17 bases sitting between them. The CDR3 length is 14 residues. Germline V CDR1 and CDR2: SGHAT, FQNNGV. This sample was taken from a study of control samples from healthy donors and cancer patients. Measured with immunoSEQ multiplex PCR; TCRdb has only the in-frame clones, and not every one. The sample shows around 84,000 clones, roughly 84% of them seen only once. Material: PBMCs. The source is a man between 60 and 75 years old with head and neck cancer. This chain joins TRBV11-2 and TRBJ2-7; tentatively, D is TRBD2 (5 bases). CDR3 coding DNA: TGTGCCAGCACCACTGCGGGCCCTTTTTACGAGCAGTACTTC. Its translation is CASTTAGPFYEQYF.